This entry lists 12 T cell receptor beta chains sequenced from one sample in a study of T cell changes during pregnancy in multiple sclerosis. Using immunoSEQ multiplex PCR, the repertoire was profiled, and TCRdb retains in-frame clones only, with some absent. The sample holds 99,000 or so clones, approximately 93% seen once. The specimen was peripheral blood, collected after pregnancy. These TCRs come from a female donor with multiple sclerosis, enrolled in a pregnancy study.

A single count supports this clone. This chain links TRBV5-1 with TRBJ2-7; D remains ambiguous. Germline assignment: CDR1 SGHRS and CDR2 YFSETQ. This CDR3 comprises 13 residues. V dropped 0 bases and J dropped 3 bases, with 7 bases sitting between them. CDR3 DNA: TGCGCCAGCAGCTTGGACCCCGGCTACGAGCAGTACTTC. Encoded protein: CASSLDPGYEQYF.

This sequence joins TRBV14 and TRBJ2-1, with D tentatively TRBD2 (7 bases). The germline gives CDR1 SGHDN, CDR2 FVKESK. V dropped 1 base and J dropped 10 bases, with 20 bases sitting between them. The length of the CDR3 is 16 residues. CDR3 in DNA: TGTGCCAGCAGCCAAGGGCGGGGGACACACAAGGAAGAGCAGTTCTTC. Translating gives CASSQGRGTHKEEQFF.

The chain joins TRBV7-9 to TRBJ2-3; D gene unclear. V lost 6 bases, J lost 2 bases, and 12 bases lay in between. CDR1 SEHNR and CDR2 FQNEAQ come from the germline V gene (reference sequence). The CDR3 has 14 amino acids. The chain's CDR3 is CASSLAVYTDTQYF. The CDR3 DNA reads as TGTGCCAGCAGTCTGGCGGTCTACACAGATACGCAGTATTTT. Based on the CDR3 plus reference TRBV7-9 and TRBJ2-3, the full variable domain is DTGVSQNPRHKITKRGQNVTFRCDPISEHNRLYWYRQTLGQGPEFLTYFQNEAQLEKSRLLSDRFSAERPKGSFSTLEIQRTEQGDSAMYLCASSLAVYTDTQYFGPGTRLTVL.

The genes are TRBV7-2 and TRBJ2-7; 8 bases agree with TRBD2. Germline assignment: CDR1 SGHTA and CDR2 FQGNSA. Germline trimming cut 5 bases from V and 2 bases from J; bases unmatched to any gene: 11. The CDR3 has 16 amino acids. The CDR3 loop is CASSLVAQGLAYEQYF. The CDR3 coding sequence is TGTGCCAGCAGCCTTGTGGCACAGGGACTAGCCTACGAGCAGTACTTC.

The genes are TRBV2 and TRBJ2-1, with D unclear. V shed 0 bases and J shed 11 bases, with 11 bases lying between them. The CDR3 spans 13 residues. Per germline, CDR1 SNHLY and CDR2 FYNNEI. In DNA form, the CDR3 reads TGTGCCAGCAGTGAAGCGCGCTACCTACAGCAGTTCTTC. This gives the protein CASSEARYLQQFF. Full variable domain (missing parts from reference TRBV2 and TRBJ2-1): EPEVTQTPSHQVTQMGQEVILRCVPISNHLYFYWYRQILGQKVEFLVSFYNNEISEKSEIFDDQFSVERPDGSNFTLKIRSTKLEDSAMYFCASSEARYLQQFFGPGTRLTVL.

The rearrangement links TRBV19 to TRBJ2-3, with TRBD1 identical over 7 bases. The CDR3 has 15 amino acids. Germline V lookup: CDR1 LNHDA, CDR2 SQIVND (reference sequence). After removal of 1 base from V and 3 bases from J, the junction contained 4 bases not matched to a gene. CDR3 DNA: TGTGCCAGTAGTATAGGACAGGGTCAGACAGATACGCAGTATTTT. It specifies CASSIGQGQTDTQYF.

The chain employs TRBV7-9 and TRBJ2-7; a possible D gene is TRBD2 (7 bases). V shed 4 bases and J shed 5 bases, with 21 bases lying between them. CDR3 length: 16 amino acids. CDR1 is SEHNR, CDR2 FQNEAQ, per germline (reference sequence). This CDR3 is CASSYPVVRGRDEQYF. The DNA of the CDR3 is TGTGCCAGCAGCTATCCGGTGGTGCGGGGGCGGGACGAGCAGTACTTC.

The V gene is TRBV21-1, the J gene TRBJ1-3; the tabulated D call, TRBD1, remains unverified against the DNA. TRBV21-1 is deemed a pseudogene. This CDR3 has 18 amino acids. The CDR3 nucleotides read TGTGCCAGCAGCAAAGGGATCGGACATTGGAGCTCTGGAAACACCATATATTTT. Amino acid sequence: CASSKGIGHWSSGNTIYF.

The chain employs TRBV2 and TRBJ2-3, with 7 bases lining up with TRBD2. Germline CDR1 and CDR2: SNHLY and FYNNEI. The V segment lost 5 bases and the J segment 4 bases; nucleotides outside the gene matches: 6. This CDR3 comprises 14 residues. This CDR3 is CASSTAGLADTQYF. CDR3 bases: TGTGCCAGCAGTACAGCGGGATTAGCAGATACGCAGTATTTT.

The CDR3 nucleotides are TGTGCCAGCTCACCCTACAGCGGTAACACTGAAGCTTTCTTT. Amino acid sequence: CASSPYSGNTEAFF. The rearrangement uses TRBV18 and TRBJ1-1; the D is unclear. CDR1 KGHSH and CDR2 LQKENI come from the germline V gene. CDR3 length: 14 residues. V lost 3 bases and J 2 bases, leaving 10 bases between the germline ends.

The chain employs TRBV28 and TRBJ1-2; D might be TRBD1 (5 bases). CDR3 size: 13 residues. The germline CDR1 and CDR2 sequences are MDHEN and SYDVKM. Trimming left V 6 bases short and J 4 bases short, with 12 bases between. The CDR3 loop reads CASSLRDFYGYTF. As DNA, the CDR3 is TGTGCCAGCAGCCTTCGGGACTTCTATGGCTACACCTTC.

The rearrangement links TRBV7-3 to TRBJ2-1; TRBD2 aligns across 13 bases. Per germline, CDR1 SGHTA and CDR2 FQGTGA. This CDR3 is 20 amino acids long. Trimming removed 5 bases from V and 4 bases from J; junction bases left unmatched: 17. CDR3 nucleotides: TGTGCCAGCAGCGCAACAGGGACTAGCGGGGAAGGACGGCTGTACAATGAGCAGTTCTTC. Its translation is CASSATGTSGEGRLYNEQFF.